These 8 T cell receptor beta chains originate from one sample sequenced in a study of CD8 T cells in Susac syndrome. Reverse transcription used roughly 0.45 to 1 ug RNA and random hexamers. MiXCR, run by TCRdb on the immunoSEQ multiplex PCR reads, gives a single entry per CDR3 protein. The sample lists 200,000 to 250,000 distinct CDR3 sequences; approximately 95% were seen once. The sample taken for sequencing was CD4+ T cells from PBMCs. The receptors derive from a human donor with multiple sclerosis.

This sequence joins TRBV7-2 and TRBJ2-1; D remains ambiguous. This CDR3 region has 15 residues. The V end lost 0 bases, the J end lost 3 bases, and 9 bases lay between the germline ends. Germline V gene lookup returns CDR1 SGHTA and CDR2 FQGNSA. The CDR3 DNA follows: TGTGCCAGCAGCTTAGCCGGTCGAATCTACAATGAGCAGTTCTTC. Amino acid sequence: CASSLAGRIYNEQFF.

The rearrangement links TRBV25-1 to TRBJ2-1; maybe TRBD2 (5 bases). Germline loops: CDR1 MGHDK, CDR2 SYGVNS. Trimming took off 6 bases at V and 1 base at J, with 10 bases between the two ends. The length of the CDR3 is 14 residues. As DNA, the CDR3 is TGTGCCAGCAGGGACTGCCCTTCCTACAATGAGCAGTTCTTC. This translates into CASRDCPSYNEQFF.

The CDR3 sequence: CAWSMGFEDTQYF. DNA of the CDR3: TGTGCCTGGAGTATGGGGTTCGAAGATACGCAGTATTTT. The chain couples TRBV30 to TRBJ2-3; D is undetermined. V was pared by 2 bases and J by 5 bases, with 11 bases between. CDR1 GTSNPN and CDR2 SVGIG come from the germline V gene (reference sequence). This CDR3 has 13 residues.

This chain uses TRBV3-1 with TRBJ2-1; D possibly uses TRBD1 or TRBD2 (5 bases each). V was trimmed by 3 bases and J by 8 bases, leaving 20 bases between them. This CDR3 is built from 16 residues. Germline lookup yields CDR1 LGHDT and CDR2 YNNKEL (reference sequence). CDR3 region: CASSHLRDAAPDEQFF. In DNA, the CDR3 is TGTGCCAGCAGCCATCTCCGGGACGCAGCCCCCGATGAGCAGTTCTTC.

In this sample, this clonotype turned up once. Here the CDR3 reads CASSPPGKAGEKLFF. The CDR3 bases are TGTGCCAGCAGCCCTCCGGGCAAGGCTGGTGAAAAACTGTTTTTT. The rearrangement uses TRBV3-1 and TRBJ1-4; D gene ambiguous. The CDR3 loop spans 15 amino acids. The V and J ends lost 4 bases and 7 bases respectively, with 16 bases between them. Germline loops: CDR1 LGHDT, CDR2 YNNKEL (reference sequence).

The gene calls are TRBV3-1 and TRBJ1-2; D unclear. V lost 8 bases to trimming and J lost 5 bases, with 12 bases between them. The CDR3 consists of 12 residues. From germline, CDR1 is LGHDT and CDR2 YNNKEL (reference sequence). The CDR3 region has the DNA TGTGCCAGCCGGGCGGGAGAGTATGGCTACACCTTC. Amino acid sequence: CASRAGEYGYTF.

The V and J genes are TRBV27 and TRBJ1-2; D may be TRBD1 (6 bases). With 2 bases removed from V and 5 bases from J, the gap between germline ends came to 12 bases. This CDR3 spans 14 amino acids. Germline values: CDR1 MNHEY, CDR2 SMNVEV (reference sequence). The chain's CDR3 is CASSLKQGVYGYTF. Here the CDR3 DNA reads TGTGCCAGCAGTTTAAAACAGGGCGTATATGGCTACACCTTC.

The chain links TRBV25-1 to TRBJ2-2, with D maybe TRBD2 (6 bases). The CDR3 length is 13 residues. With 4 bases removed from V and 5 bases from J, the gap between germline ends came to 8 bases. CDR1 is MGHDK and CDR2 is SYGVNS in the germline V gene. CDR3 bases: TGTGCCAGCAGTGCAGGGAGGACCGGGGAGCTGTTTTTT. This translates into CASSAGRTGELFF. The full variable domain, its missing parts supplied by reference TRBV25-1 and TRBJ2-2, is EADIYQTPRYLVIGTGKKITLECSQTMGHDKMYWYQQDPGMELHLIHYSYGVNSTEKGDLSSESTVSRIRTEHFPLTLESARPSHTSQYLCASSAGRTGELFFGEGSRLTVL.